This T cell receptor beta chain was identified in a study of shared clonotypes between healthy human individuals. Germline CDR1 and CDR2: LNHDA and SQIVND (reference sequence). The CDR3 covers 16 residues. Partitioning of CD4+ cells yielded a CD45RA+ naive subset and a CD45RA-negative memory subset. Sequencing used immunoSEQ multiplex PCR; TCRdb keeps in-frame clones, though not all of them. This sample has over a million clones; approximately 78% occur once, and the top ten carry 0.5% to 0.6%. This clone was seen only once. One end of the junction fails to match germline, which may point to a read error.

This chain uses TRBV19 with TRBJ2-2, with 8 nucleotides matching TRBD2. The receptor was derived from a man aged 18 to 35 in good health. Some clones in this sample may be carry-over from other donors' samples. Material: memory CD4+ T cells from PBMCs. Subset here: CD45RA-negative fraction. In DNA form, the CDR3 reads TGTGCTAGTAATCGCGGGGAAGCGGGAGCCACCGGGGAGCTGTTTTTT. It encodes CASNRGEAGATGELFF.